The clone carrying this TCR beta chain has a count of ten or more. Its matching antigen is unknown. Looked up from germline, CDR1 is MDHEN and CDR2 is SYDVKM. V lost 4 bases and J 3 bases, leaving 14 bases between the germline ends. The CDR3 sequence is 15 residues long. TCRB transcripts that were expressed got sequenced, as all of the isolated RNA had been reverse transcribed. The assay was immunoSEQ multiplex PCR, and TCRdb's table has in-frame clones only and misses some. The repertoire holds about 140,000 clones, with less than 11% as singletons. Sorting with CD45RO/CCR7/CD25/CD127/CD95/CD27 yielded naive, central memory, regulatory and stem-like memory CD4+ cells. This record belongs to a study of beta chain features in type 1 diabetes. Study details: The examined sorted cells totaled around 100,000,000 across samples. Study findings and constraints: For TCRB rearrangement, an influence of HLA type remained unresolved here. Shorter TCRB CDR3s, moderately but significantly so, marked every one of the four CD4+ subsets in Type 1 diabetes patients.

The chain is built from TRBV28 and TRBJ2-3; D is undetermined. The specimen was naive CD4+ T cells from blood. This TCR was sampled from a young man in good health. The CDR3 region is CASSSPPDLTDTQYF. CDR3 bases: TGTGCCAGCAGTTCGCCCCCTGACTTGACAGATACGCAGTATTTT.